This T cell receptor beta chain is from a study of blood T cell repertoires in COVID-19. V was cut by 1 base and J by 4 bases, with 23 bases left in between. CDR1 and CDR2 from the germline V gene are LNHNV and YYDKDF (reference sequence). The CDR3 length is 19 residues. TCRdb keeps only in-frame clones here, not all; method: immunoSEQ multiplex PCR. The repertoire holds about 130,000 clones, roughly 80% seen once, with 9.2% in the top ten. Sequenced sample: PBMCs or T cells enriched from blood (not recorded which). The receptor comes from a man aged 50-60 years who had recovered from COVID-19. This chain joins TRBV15 and TRBJ2-1; D is uncertain. CDR3 DNA sequence: TGTGCCACCAGCAGAGCCGGCAGGATCCCGAATAAAAGATACAATGAGCAGTTCTTC. This encodes CATSRAGRIPNKRYNEQFF.